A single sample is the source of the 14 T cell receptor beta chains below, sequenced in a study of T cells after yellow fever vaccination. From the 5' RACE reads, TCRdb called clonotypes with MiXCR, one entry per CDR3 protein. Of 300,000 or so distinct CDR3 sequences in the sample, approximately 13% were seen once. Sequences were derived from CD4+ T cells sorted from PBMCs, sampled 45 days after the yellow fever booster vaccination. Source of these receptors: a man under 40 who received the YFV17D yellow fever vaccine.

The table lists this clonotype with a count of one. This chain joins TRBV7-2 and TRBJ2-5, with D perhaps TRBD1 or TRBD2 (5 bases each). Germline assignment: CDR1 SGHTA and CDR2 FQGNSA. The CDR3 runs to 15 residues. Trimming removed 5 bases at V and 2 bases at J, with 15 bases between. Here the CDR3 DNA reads TGTGCCAGCAGCCCCCATGGGGGTGGGCAAGAGACCCAGTACTTC. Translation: CASSPHGGGQETQYF.

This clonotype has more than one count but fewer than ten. In DNA, the CDR3 is TGTGCCAGCAGCCTTCCGGGACTAGCCAAAAACATTCAGTACTTC. It specifies CASSLPGLAKNIQYF. The chain has TRBV6-2 or TRBV6-3 and TRBJ2-4; TRBD2 is a possible D gene (6 bases). This CDR3 spans 15 amino acids. Germline CDR1 MNHEY, CDR2 SVGEGT. The V and J ends lost 6 bases and 0 bases respectively, with 12 bases between them.

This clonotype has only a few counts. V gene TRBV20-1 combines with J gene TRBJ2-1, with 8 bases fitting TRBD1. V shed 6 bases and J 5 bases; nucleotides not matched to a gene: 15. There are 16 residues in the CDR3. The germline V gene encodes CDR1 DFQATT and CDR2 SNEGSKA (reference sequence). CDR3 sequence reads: CSAHESGQGRDNEQFF. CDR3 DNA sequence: TGCAGTGCACACGAATCTGGACAGGGAAGGGACAATGAGCAGTTCTTC.

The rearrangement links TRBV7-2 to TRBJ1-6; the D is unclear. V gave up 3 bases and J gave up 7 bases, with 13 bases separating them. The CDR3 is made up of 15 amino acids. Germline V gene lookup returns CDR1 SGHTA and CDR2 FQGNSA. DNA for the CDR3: TGTGCCAGCAGCTTCCGGGCGGGCTACAATTCACCCCTCCACTTT. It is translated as CASSFRAGYNSPLHF.

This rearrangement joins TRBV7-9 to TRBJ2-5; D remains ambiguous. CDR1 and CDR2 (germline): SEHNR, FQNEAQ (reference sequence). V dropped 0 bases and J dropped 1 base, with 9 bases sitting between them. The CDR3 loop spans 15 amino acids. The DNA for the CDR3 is TGTGCCAGCAGCTTAGCCGAGGTTCGCCAAGAGACCCAGTACTTC. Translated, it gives CASSLAEVRQETQYF.

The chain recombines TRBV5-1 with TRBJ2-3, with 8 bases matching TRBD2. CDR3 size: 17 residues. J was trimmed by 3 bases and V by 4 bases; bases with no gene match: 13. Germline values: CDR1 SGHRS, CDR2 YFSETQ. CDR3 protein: CASSPTPPGGGTDTQYF. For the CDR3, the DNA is TGCGCCAGCAGCCCCACACCCCCGGGAGGGGGAACAGATACGCAGTATTTT.

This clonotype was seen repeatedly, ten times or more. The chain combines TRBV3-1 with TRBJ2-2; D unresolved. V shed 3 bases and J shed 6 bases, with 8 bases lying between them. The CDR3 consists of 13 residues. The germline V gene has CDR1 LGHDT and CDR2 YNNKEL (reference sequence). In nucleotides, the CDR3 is TGTGCCAGCAGCCATGGGCCAGCCGGGGAGCTGTTTTTT. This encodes CASSHGPAGELFF.

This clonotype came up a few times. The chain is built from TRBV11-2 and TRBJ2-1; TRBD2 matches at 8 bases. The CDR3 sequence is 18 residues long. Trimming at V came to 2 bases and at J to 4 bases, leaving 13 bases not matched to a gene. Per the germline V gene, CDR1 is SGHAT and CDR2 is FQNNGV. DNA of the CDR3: TGTGCCAGCAGCTTAATTTCTAGCGGGCGGTTCTCTTACAATGAGCAGTTCTTC. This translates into CASSLISSGRFSYNEQFF.

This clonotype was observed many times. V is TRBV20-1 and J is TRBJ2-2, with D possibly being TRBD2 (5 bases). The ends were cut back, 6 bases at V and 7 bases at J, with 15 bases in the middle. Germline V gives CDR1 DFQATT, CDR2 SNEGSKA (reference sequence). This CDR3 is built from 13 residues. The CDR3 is CSATDGGRGELFF. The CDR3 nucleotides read TGCAGTGCCACAGATGGCGGGCGCGGGGAGCTGTTTTTT.

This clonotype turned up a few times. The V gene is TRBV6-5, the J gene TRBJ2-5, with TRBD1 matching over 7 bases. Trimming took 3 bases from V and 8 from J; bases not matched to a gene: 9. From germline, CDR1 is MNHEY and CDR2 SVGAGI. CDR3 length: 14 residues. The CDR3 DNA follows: TGTGCCAGCAGTTATGGACAGGCCATGGACACCCAGTACTTC. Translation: CASSYGQAMDTQYF.

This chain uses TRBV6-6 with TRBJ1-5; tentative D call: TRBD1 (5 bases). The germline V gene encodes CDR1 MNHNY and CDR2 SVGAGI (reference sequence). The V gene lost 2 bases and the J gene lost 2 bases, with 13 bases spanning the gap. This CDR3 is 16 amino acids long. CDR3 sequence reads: CASSYGQIGGNQPQHF. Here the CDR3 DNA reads TGTGCCAGCAGTTACGGGCAAATAGGGGGCAATCAGCCCCAGCATTTT.

The CDR3: CASSWDRGEVTEAFF. The CDR3 coding sequence is TGTGCCAGCAGCTGGGACAGGGGGGAGGTCACTGAAGCTTTCTTT. V gene TRBV5-6 combines with J gene TRBJ1-1; 11 nucleotides align to TRBD1. The CDR3 totals 15 residues. V lost 3 bases, J lost 4 bases, and 5 bases stayed unmatched. CDR1 and CDR2 (germline): SGHDT, YYEEEE. Complete variable domain (other parts from reference TRBV5-6 and TRBJ1-1): DAGVTQSPTHLIKTRGQQVTLRCSPKSGHDTVSWYQQALGQGPQFIFQYYEEEERQRGNFPDRFSGHQFPNYSSELNVNALLLGDSALYLCASSWDRGEVTEAFFGQGTRLTVV.

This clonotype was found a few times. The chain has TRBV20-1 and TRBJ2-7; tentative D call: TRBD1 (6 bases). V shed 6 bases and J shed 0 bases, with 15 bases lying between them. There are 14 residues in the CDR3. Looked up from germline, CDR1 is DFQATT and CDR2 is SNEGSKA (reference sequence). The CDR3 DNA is TGCAGTGCCAGCCCCCCAGGGGACTCCTACGAGCAGTACTTC. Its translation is CSASPPGDSYEQYF.

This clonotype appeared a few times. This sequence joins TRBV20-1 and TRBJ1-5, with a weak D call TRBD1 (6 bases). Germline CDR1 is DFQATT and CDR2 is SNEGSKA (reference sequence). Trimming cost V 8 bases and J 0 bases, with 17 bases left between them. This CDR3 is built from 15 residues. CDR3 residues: CSSGPGHYSNQPQHF. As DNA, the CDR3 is TGCAGTTCTGGACCGGGACACTATAGCAATCAGCCCCAGCATTTT.